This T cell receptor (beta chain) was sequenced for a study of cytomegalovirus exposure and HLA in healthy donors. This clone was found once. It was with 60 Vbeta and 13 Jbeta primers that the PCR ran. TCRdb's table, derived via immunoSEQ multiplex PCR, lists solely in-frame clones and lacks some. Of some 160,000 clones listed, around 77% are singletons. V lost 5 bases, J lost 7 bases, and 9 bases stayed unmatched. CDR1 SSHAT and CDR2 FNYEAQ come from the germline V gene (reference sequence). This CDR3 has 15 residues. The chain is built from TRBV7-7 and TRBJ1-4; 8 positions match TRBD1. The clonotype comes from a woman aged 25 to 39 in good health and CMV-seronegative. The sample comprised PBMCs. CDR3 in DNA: TGTGCCAGCAGCCGTAATCCAGGGGGCCTTGAAAAACTGTTTTTT. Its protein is CASSRNPGGLEKLFF.